This TCR beta chain stems from a study of prognosis after radiotherapy for stage I lung cancer. General observations from the study: Shannon entropy (measured after stereotactic body radiation therapy) was lower in patients who went on to develop distant metastases.

It was by two-round multiplex PCR that TCR beta CDR3 was amplified from genomic DNA. Gene-specific TRBV and TRBJ primers were used in PCR round one. Each CDR3 protein gets one entry after TCRdb re-called the multiplex PCR reads with MiXCR. The table lists about 35,000 distinct CDR3 sequences, less than 40% of them singletons. This clonotype was seen at least ten times. The antigen remains unidentified. V lost 2 bases and J lost 5, with 12 bases in between. Germline V CDR1 and CDR2: DFQATT, SNEGSKA (reference sequence). The CDR3 consists of 13 residues. This chain uses TRBV20-1 with TRBJ2-5, with D perhaps matching TRBD1 or TRBD2 (5 bases each). Material: PBMCs, obtained before or after stereotactic body radiation therapy (not recorded which). The sequence derives from a donor aged 50 or older with non-small cell lung cancer. As DNA, the CDR3 is TGCAGTGCTAGAATTGGGTGGGGGGAGACCCAGTACTTC. As protein: CSARIGWGETQYF.